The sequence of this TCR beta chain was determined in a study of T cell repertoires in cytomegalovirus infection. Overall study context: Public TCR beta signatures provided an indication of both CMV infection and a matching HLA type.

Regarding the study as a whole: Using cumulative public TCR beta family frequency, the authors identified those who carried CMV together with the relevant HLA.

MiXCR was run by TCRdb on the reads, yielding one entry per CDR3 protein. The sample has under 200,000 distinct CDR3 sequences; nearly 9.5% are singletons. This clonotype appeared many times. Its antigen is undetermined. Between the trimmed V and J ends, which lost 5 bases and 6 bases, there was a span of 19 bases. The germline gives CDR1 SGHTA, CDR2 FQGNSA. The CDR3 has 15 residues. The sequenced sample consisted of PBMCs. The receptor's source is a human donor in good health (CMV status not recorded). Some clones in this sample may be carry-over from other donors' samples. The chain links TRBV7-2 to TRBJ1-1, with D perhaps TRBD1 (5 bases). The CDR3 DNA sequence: TGTGCCAGCAGCCGATCGACAGCAAGTATCGCTGAAGCTTTCTTT. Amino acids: CASSRSTASIAEAFF.